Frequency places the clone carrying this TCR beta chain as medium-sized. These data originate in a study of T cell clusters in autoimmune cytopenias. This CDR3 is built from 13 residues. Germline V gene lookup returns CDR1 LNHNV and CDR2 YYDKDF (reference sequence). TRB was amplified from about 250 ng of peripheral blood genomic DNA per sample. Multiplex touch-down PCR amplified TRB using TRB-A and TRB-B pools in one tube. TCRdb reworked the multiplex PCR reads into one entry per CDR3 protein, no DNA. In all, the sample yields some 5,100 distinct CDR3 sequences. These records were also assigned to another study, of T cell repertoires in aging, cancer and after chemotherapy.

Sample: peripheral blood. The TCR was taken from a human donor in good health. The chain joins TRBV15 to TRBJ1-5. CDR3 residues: CATTPDRNQPQHF.